This T cell receptor (beta chain) was sequenced for a study of T cells in pancreatic ductal adenocarcinoma. General observations from the study: Comparisons of tumor and blood clonality may show falsely lower tumor diversity. Tumor samples had fewer productive templates and roughly 7.3-fold fewer unique clonotypes than blood.

The length of the CDR3 is 15 residues. Germline-derived CDR1 and CDR2 are LGHNA and YSLEER. Deletions cut 0 bases from V and 4 bases from J, with 13 bases between. Sequencing was performed with immunoSEQ multiplex PCR; in TCRdb, only in-frame clones are kept and a portion is missing. The sample lists 85,000 to 120,000 clones, about 96% occurring once. Selected pancreatic ductal adenocarcinoma patients had undergone surgery without neoadjuvant therapy. In regard to this clone: Its specificity is not known.

The rearrangement links TRBV4-3 to TRBJ2-7, with D maybe TRBD2 (5 bases). Sequencing was done on a sample of PBMCs. The sequence came from a human donor with pancreatic ductal adenocarcinoma. The CDR3 region has the DNA TGCGCCAGCAGCCAAGAACCTAGCCCCACTTACGAGCAGTACTTC. It encodes CASSQEPSPTYEQYF.